A selection of T cell receptor beta chains follows, all from one sample in a study of blood T cell repertoires in COVID-19. The assay was immunoSEQ multiplex PCR, and TCRdb's table has in-frame clones only and misses some. Of tens of thousands of clones listed, about 85% are singletons. The sequenced material came from peripheral blood. These receptors were obtained from a male donor with acute or convalescent COVID-19. The CDR3 runs from the conserved cysteine through the conserved F or W. The order of the fields is CDR3 protein, CDR3 DNA, V gene, clone size, J gene, D gene. A D gene is named only where the DNA matches it firmly. Where a row states a size, it is once, few, many or the class of an expanded clone; other rows omit it.

CDR3 protein: CATGQGNTGELFF; CDR3 DNA: TGTGCCACCGGACAGGGGAACACCGGGGAGCTGTTTTTT; V gene: TRBV7-3; clone size: NA; J gene: TRBJ2-2; D gene: TRBD1
CDR3 protein: CAWSVLAGNTEAFF; CDR3 DNA: TGTGCCTGGAGTGTATTAGCGGGAAACACTGAAGCTTTCTTT; V gene: TRBV30; clone size: NA; J gene: TRBJ1-1; D gene: NA
CDR3 protein: CASMLTGSYEQYF; CDR3 DNA: TGTGCCAGCATGCTGACAGGGTCCTACGAGCAGTACTTC; V gene: TRBV6-1; clone size: NA; J gene: TRBJ2-7; D gene: TRBD1
CDR3 protein: CASSSTVTNEKLFF; CDR3 DNA: TGTGCCAGCAGTTCGACAGTGACTAATGAAAAACTGTTTTTT; V gene: TRBV6-5; clone size: once; J gene: TRBJ1-4; D gene: NA
CDR3 protein: CASSSASPGELFF; CDR3 DNA: TGTGCCAGCAGTTCGGCTAGCCCCGGGGAGCTGTTTTTT; V gene: TRBV6-5; clone size: NA; J gene: TRBJ2-2; D gene: NA
CDR3 protein: CASSRGLADTSYEQYF; CDR3 DNA: TGTGCCAGCAGCCGGGGACTAGCGGATACCTCCTACGAGCAGTACTTC; V gene: TRBV7-8; clone size: NA; J gene: TRBJ2-7; D gene: TRBD2
CDR3 protein: CASSLSGSNTEAFF; CDR3 DNA: TGTGCCAGCAGCTTATCTGGCTCGAACACTGAAGCTTTCTTT; V gene: TRBV7-2; clone size: NA; J gene: TRBJ1-1; D gene: NA
CDR3 protein: CASSRLAGGSSTDTQYF; CDR3 DNA: TGTGCCAGCAGCCGCCTAGCGGGGGGGTCTAGCACAGATACGCAGTATTTT; V gene: TRBV3-1/TRBV3-2; clone size: NA; J gene: TRBJ2-3; D gene: TRBD2
CDR3 protein: CSVTRALTGNTIYF; CDR3 DNA: TGCAGCGTTACCAGGGCGTTAACTGGAAACACCATATATTTT; V gene: TRBV29-1; clone size: NA; J gene: TRBJ1-3; D gene: NA
CDR3 protein: CASSEVGLYNSPLHF; CDR3 DNA: TGTGCCAGCAGTGAAGTTGGGCTCTATAATTCACCCCTCCACTTT; V gene: TRBV6-1; clone size: once; J gene: TRBJ1-6; D gene: NA
CDR3 protein: CASSLAADGAYEQYF; CDR3 DNA: TGCGCCAGCAGCTTGGCGGCCGACGGGGCCTACGAGCAGTACTTC; V gene: TRBV5-1; clone size: NA; J gene: TRBJ2-7; D gene: NA
CDR3 protein: CASSGLPQGAGGYTF; CDR3 DNA: TGTGCCAGCAGTGGGCTCCCTCAGGGGGCGGGTGGCTACACCTTC; V gene: TRBV2; clone size: once; J gene: TRBJ1-2; D gene: TRBD1
CDR3 protein: CASRGQGQGDF; CDR3 DNA: TGTGCCAGCAGGGGACAGGGACAGGGTGACTTC; V gene: TRBV28; clone size: NA; J gene: TRBJ1-2; D gene: TRBD1
CDR3 protein: CSVGTGFGFGELFF; CDR3 DNA: TGCAGCGTTGGGACAGGGTTCGGGTTCGGGGAGCTGTTTTTT; V gene: TRBV29-1; clone size: NA; J gene: TRBJ2-2; D gene: TRBD1
CDR3 protein: CASSPQGAPQETQYF; CDR3 DNA: TGCGCCAGCAGCCCCCAGGGGGCGCCCCAGGAGACCCAGTACTTC; V gene: TRBV5-1; clone size: NA; J gene: TRBJ2-5; D gene: TRBD1
CDR3 protein: CASEQGANTEAFF; CDR3 DNA: TGTGCCAGTGAGCAGGGGGCGAACACTGAAGCTTTCTTT; V gene: TRBV19; clone size: NA; J gene: TRBJ1-1; D gene: TRBD1
CDR3 protein: CASSEEINYGYTF; CDR3 DNA: TGTGCCAGCAGTGAGGAGATTAACTATGGCTACACCTTC; V gene: TRBV2; clone size: NA; J gene: TRBJ1-2; D gene: NA
CDR3 protein: CASSVGFTQETQYF; CDR3 DNA: TGCGCCAGCAGCGTGGGGTTCACACAAGAGACCCAGTACTTC; V gene: TRBV5-1; clone size: once; J gene: TRBJ2-5; D gene: NA
CDR3 protein: CASNGDRVAYNEQFF; CDR3 DNA: TGTGCCAGCAACGGGGACAGGGTTGCCTACAATGAGCAGTTCTTC; V gene: TRBV2; clone size: NA; J gene: TRBJ2-1; D gene: TRBD1
CDR3 protein: CASSEAGGNSPLHF; CDR3 DNA: TGTGCCAGCAGTGAGGCTGGTGGCAATTCACCCCTCCACTTT; V gene: TRBV2; clone size: NA; J gene: TRBJ1-6; D gene: NA
CDR3 protein: CAWVPGDRDVYSPLHF; CDR3 DNA: TGTGCCTGGGTGCCCGGGGACAGGGACGTTTACTCACCCCTCCACTTT; V gene: TRBV30; clone size: NA; J gene: TRBJ1-6; D gene: TRBD1
CDR3 protein: CASSAREARGNSPLHF; CDR3 DNA: TGTGCCAGCAGCGCACGAGAGGCTAGAGGGAATTCACCCCTCCACTTT; V gene: TRBV7-8; clone size: NA; J gene: TRBJ1-6; D gene: NA
CDR3 protein: CASSLGAAGNTIYF; CDR3 DNA: TGTGCCAGCAGCCTTGGGGCAGCTGGAAACACCATATATTTT; V gene: TRBV6-5; clone size: NA; J gene: TRBJ1-3; D gene: NA
CDR3 protein: CASSFHRGTEGYTF; CDR3 DNA: TGTGCCAGTAGTTTTCACAGGGGGACGGAAGGCTACACCTTC; V gene: TRBV19; clone size: NA; J gene: TRBJ1-2; D gene: TRBD1
CDR3 protein: CASRGQGAVGTQYF; CDR3 DNA: TGTGCCAGCAGAGGACAGGGGGCTGTGGGGACCCAGTACTTC; V gene: TRBV6-6; clone size: few; J gene: TRBJ2-5; D gene: TRBD1
CDR3 protein: CAWSVSYEQYF; CDR3 DNA: TGTGCCTGGAGTGTTTCTTACGAGCAGTACTTC; V gene: TRBV30; clone size: NA; J gene: TRBJ2-7; D gene: NA
CDR3 protein: CASSLEGSQPQHF; CDR3 DNA: TGTGCCAGCAGTCTTGAGGGATCTCAGCCCCAGCATTTT; V gene: TRBV6-4; clone size: NA; J gene: TRBJ1-5; D gene: NA
CDR3 protein: CASSPPGGGTETQYF; CDR3 DNA: TGTGCCAGCAGCCCGCCGGGGGGGGGTACGGAGACCCAGTACTTC; V gene: TRBV7-2; clone size: few; J gene: TRBJ2-5; D gene: TRBD2
CDR3 protein: CASSLDVADTQYF; CDR3 DNA: TGTGCCAGCAGCTTAGATGTCGCGGATACGCAGTATTTT; V gene: TRBV11-2; clone size: NA; J gene: TRBJ2-3; D gene: NA